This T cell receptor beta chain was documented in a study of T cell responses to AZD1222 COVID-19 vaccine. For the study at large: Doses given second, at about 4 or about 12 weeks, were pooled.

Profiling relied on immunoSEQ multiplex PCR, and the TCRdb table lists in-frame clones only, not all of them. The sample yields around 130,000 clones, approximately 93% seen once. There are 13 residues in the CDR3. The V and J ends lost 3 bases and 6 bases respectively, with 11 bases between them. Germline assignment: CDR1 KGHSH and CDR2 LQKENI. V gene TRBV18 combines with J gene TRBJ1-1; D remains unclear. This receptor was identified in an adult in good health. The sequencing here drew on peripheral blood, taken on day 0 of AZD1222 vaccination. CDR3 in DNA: TGTGCCAGCTCACCTTCAAGGGATTCTGAAGCTTTCTTT. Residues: CASSPSRDSEAFF. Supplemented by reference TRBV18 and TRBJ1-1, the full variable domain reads NAGVMQNPRHLVRRRGQEARLRCSPMKGHSHVYWYRQLPEEGLKFMVYLQKENIIDESGMPKERFSAEFPKEGPSILRIQQVVRGDSAAYFCASSPSRDSEAFFGQGTRLTVV.